This T cell receptor beta chain comes out of a study of identical twins. Study results and limitations: For monozygotic twins, models underestimated out-of-frame TCR alpha sharing. Abundant beta clonotypes from cord blood had fewer insertions, unlike memory repertoires, which showed none.

Every one of the donors was a healthy Caucasian. TCRdb re-called the 5' RACE reads with MiXCR, one entry per CDR3 protein. This table holds approximately 140,000 distinct CDR3 sequences, around 3.6% found once. The sample holds many counts of this clonotype. Its antigen is still unknown. The germline gives CDR1 SGHRS, CDR2 YFSETQ. This CDR3 has 15 residues. V shed 0 bases and J 10 bases; nucleotides not matched to a gene: 7. This chain connects TRBV5-1 to TRBJ1-6, with 7 bases lining up with TRBD1. The source is a man in his late teens or twenties in good health. The sample consisted of memory T cells sorted from blood. CDR3 loop: CASSLEQGPGSPLHF. The CDR3 coding sequence is TGCGCCAGCAGCTTGGAACAGGGGCCTGGCTCACCCCTCCACTTT.